The source of this T cell receptor beta chain is a study of control samples from healthy donors and cancer patients. Sequencing used immunoSEQ multiplex PCR; TCRdb keeps in-frame clones, though not all of them. The repertoire holds about 150,000 clones, with about nine tenths as singletons. Sequenced input: blood. This sequence was found in a man aged 25-45 years in good health.

The CDR3 coding sequence is TGTGCCAGCAGCGCCGCTGCGGACGAGCAGTTCTTC. Amino acid sequence: CASSAAADEQFF. This chain links TRBV9 with TRBJ2-1; D uncertain. Germline V gives CDR1 SGDLS, CDR2 YYNGEE. The V end lost 3 bases, the J end lost 10 bases, and 11 bases lay between the germline ends. CDR3 length equals 12 residues.